This T cell receptor beta chain emerged from a study of cytomegalovirus exposure and HLA in healthy donors. Broader study findings: A later analysis showed that HLA-associated TCR beta chains had undergone more clonal expansion than equally common others. Sequencing probably produced one cluster of sequence variants that were highly shared. TCR beta sequences numbering around 15,000 were associated with HLA alleles at 0.05 false discovery rate in a later analysis.

The CDR3 is 16 residues long. Germline V gene lookup returns CDR1 GTSNPN and CDR2 SVGIG (reference sequence). V was pared by 0 bases and J by 0 bases, with 12 bases between. PCR involved 60 Vbeta and 13 Jbeta primers. Libraries were prepared by immunoSEQ multiplex PCR; TCRdb keeps only in-frame clonotypes and omits some of them. This sample has more than 150,000 clones, with about 80% found just once. As regards this clone: Its antigen is not known.

Sequencing was performed on PBMCs. The rearrangement uses TRBV30 and TRBJ1-3; D gene ambiguous. The clonotype was recovered from a man between 18 and 29 years old in good health and CMV-seronegative. CDR3 loop: CAWSVSAGISGNTIYF. Here the CDR3 DNA reads TGTGCCTGGAGTGTGTCAGCCGGGATCTCTGGAAACACCATATATTTT.